What follows are 2 T cell receptor beta chains derived from one specimen sequenced in a study of T cell changes during pregnancy in multiple sclerosis. The table came from immunoSEQ multiplex PCR; TCRdb's copy has only in-frame clones and leaves some out. The table includes tens of thousands of clones, roughly 91% detected once. Sequences were derived from CD4+ T cells from peripheral blood mononuclear cells, sampled in the second trimester of pregnancy. These receptors were collected from a female donor with multiple sclerosis, enrolled in a pregnancy study.

The gene calls are TRBV10-1 and TRBJ2-5; weak D call: TRBD2 (6 bases). Trimming cost V 9 bases and J 3 bases, with 26 bases left between them. Germline CDR1 is WNHNN and CDR2 is SYGVQD (reference sequence). CDR3 length: 17 amino acids. The CDR3 DNA reads TGCGCCAGGACCGATGGGAGGAGGAGGGGAGGTAAAGAGACCCAGTACTTC. It yields the protein CARTDGRRRGGKETQYF.

V and J are TRBV5-1 and TRBJ2-3; 10 bases align to TRBD2. CDR1 is SGHRS and CDR2 is YFSETQ in the germline V gene. With 2 bases clipped from V and 4 bases from J, the junction kept 4 bases outside the gene matches. The CDR3 extends over 15 amino acids. The CDR3 DNA reads TGCGCCAGCAGCTTAGGAAGCGGGGGGGCAGATACGCAGTATTTT. Its translation is CASSLGSGGADTQYF.